This T cell receptor beta chain was captured in a study of shared clonotypes between healthy human individuals. The CDR3 loop spans 18 amino acids. With V trimmed by 3 bases and J by 9 bases, 15 bases remained unmatched. Germline V gene data show CDR1 as SEHNR and CDR2 as FQNEAQ (reference sequence). Profiled with immunoSEQ multiplex PCR; TCRdb holds only in-frame clones, not every one. Among 2 million to 3 million clones listed, around nine tenths were seen once. The source is a man aged 18 to 30 in good health. Specimen: naive CD4+ T cells sorted from blood. The subset denotes: CD45RA+ positively selected. The rearrangement uses TRBV7-9 and TRBJ2-1; 12 nucleotides agree with TRBD2. CDR3 DNA sequence: TGTGCCAGCAGCTTTGGGGCCGGGACTAGCGGGTTAGATGCTGAGCAGTTCTTC. Amino acids: CASSFGAGTSGLDAEQFF.